A single sample is the source of the 2 T cell receptor beta chains below, sequenced in a study of T cells after yellow fever vaccination. TCRdb passed the 5' RACE reads through MiXCR, listing each CDR3 protein once. The sample includes some 350,000 distinct CDR3 sequences, under 5% seen only once; the top ten take 24%. The material sequenced was PBMCs, taken 5 days after the yellow fever booster vaccination. These TCRs come from a young man who received the YFV17D yellow fever vaccine.

Turning to this clonotype: A much larger clone differs by one base, so this may be a read error. V and J are TRBV27 and TRBJ1-2; D unclear. CDR1 MNHEY and CDR2 SMNVEV come from the germline V gene (reference sequence). This CDR3 contains 12 residues. The CDR3 DNA sequence: TGTGTCAGCAGTGACCGCTACTATGGCTACACCTTC. Translation: CVSSDRYYGYTF.

V usage is TRBV7-6 and J usage is TRBJ2-5, with 12 bases identical to TRBD2. With 5 bases clipped from V and 6 bases from J, the junction kept 10 bases outside the gene matches. This CDR3 contains 16 residues. Germline assignment: CDR1 SGHVS and CDR2 FNYEAQ. CDR3 sequence reads: CASSNPLAGGPKTQYF. CDR3 DNA: TGTGCCAGCAGCAACCCTCTAGCGGGGGGGCCGAAGACCCAGTACTTC.